The next 26 T cell receptor beta chains were all read from a single sample in a study of shared clonotypes between healthy human individuals. Using immunoSEQ multiplex PCR, the repertoire was profiled, and TCRdb retains in-frame clones only, with some absent. The table lists some 580,000 clones, roughly 97% of them singletons. Sequences were obtained from naive CD4+ T cells sorted from blood. Subset: CD45RA+ positively selected. Receptor source: a woman aged 30 to 39 in good health.

This chain uses TRBV28 with TRBJ1-4; no firm D call. The germline gives CDR1 MDHEN, CDR2 SYDVKM. CDR3 length: 16 residues. Between the trimmed V and J ends, which lost 5 bases and 0 bases, there was a span of 13 bases. The CDR3 nucleotides read TGTGCCAGCAGTCCTTTCGTAGGTGCAACTAATGAAAAACTGTTTTTT. Its translation is CASSPFVGATNEKLFF.

The rearrangement joins TRBV7-2 to TRBJ1-3, with D possibly matching TRBD1 (5 bases). V lost 8 bases and J lost 0, with 17 bases in between. The CDR3 contains 16 residues. CDR1 and CDR2 (germline): SGHTA, FQGNSA. Written as DNA, the CDR3 is TGTGCCAGCCACCCGGGGGAAAGTTACTCTGGAAACACCATATATTTT. Translation: CASHPGESYSGNTIYF.

This chain uses TRBV11-1 with TRBJ1-1, with 8 positions matching TRBD1. Germline CDR1 and CDR2: SGHAT and FQDESV (reference sequence). The CDR3 totals 14 residues. V gave up 1 base and J gave up 13 bases; unmatched junction bases: 11. The CDR3 nucleotides are TGTGCCAGCAGCTTAGAGGGGAGGACAGGGACTATTTTCTTT. This translates into CASSLEGRTGTIFF.

This clone was detected once. V gene TRBV5-1 combines with J gene TRBJ2-3; no definite D call. The germline CDR1 and CDR2 sequences are SGHRS and YFSETQ. The CDR3 loop spans 15 amino acids. Trimming removed 0 bases from V and 1 base from J, with 9 bases in between. This CDR3 reads CASSLELTGTDTQYF. CDR3 in DNA: TGCGCCAGCAGCTTGGAATTAACCGGCACAGATACGCAGTATTTT. Full variable domain (missing parts from reference TRBV5-1 and TRBJ2-3): KAGVTQTPRYLIKTRGQQVTLSCSPISGHRSVSWYQQTPGQGLQFLFEYFSETQRNKGNFPGRFSGRQFSNSRSEMNVSTLELGDSALYLCASSLELTGTDTQYFGPGTRLTVL.

The V call is TRBV4-1, the J call TRBJ2-2, with 8 bases identical to TRBD1. The CDR3 sequence is 15 residues long. V lost 0 bases to trimming and J lost 7 bases; unmatched junction nucleotides: 4. Per the germline V gene, CDR1 is MGHRA and CDR2 is YSYEKL. DNA of the CDR3: TGCGCCAGCAGCCAAGATAGACAGGGGAGCGGGGAGCTGTTTTTT. This codes for CASSQDRQGSGELFF.

The V call is TRBV2, the J call TRBJ1-3; D possibly corresponds to TRBD1 (6 bases). Trimming removed 3 bases from V and 4 bases from J, with 13 bases in between. This CDR3 contains 15 residues. Germline loops: CDR1 SNHLY, CDR2 FYNNEI. CDR3 region: CASSDGGASGNTIYF. CDR3 DNA sequence: TGTGCCAGCAGTGATGGGGGCGCGTCAGGAAACACCATATATTTT.

The chain carries TRBV6-1 and TRBJ2-7, with no clear D. Germline CDR1 reads MNHNS; CDR2 reads SASEGT. The CDR3 is made up of 13 amino acids. Trimming left V 8 bases short and J 3 bases short, with 14 bases between. The CDR3 nucleotides are TGTGCCAGCGAATCAAGGGCCGACTACGAGCAGTACTTC. It translates to CASESRADYEQYF.

The V gene is TRBV4-2, the J gene TRBJ2-1, with D perhaps TRBD2 (5 bases). The CDR3 extends over 17 amino acids. Trimming pared 0 bases from V and 6 bases from J, leaving 18 bases between. CDR1 and CDR2 from the germline V gene are LGHNA and YNFKEQ. The CDR3 sequence is CASSQEGRAERGNEQFF. DNA of the CDR3: TGTGCCAGCAGCCAAGAGGGTCGAGCGGAAAGAGGCAATGAGCAGTTCTTC.

This chain's CDR3 is CASSIRGRLTNEKLFF. The CDR3 coding sequence is TGTGCCAGCAGCATCCGGGGGAGGTTGACTAATGAAAAACTGTTTTTT. This chain links TRBV2 with TRBJ1-4; TRBD1 might be the D (5 bases). Trimming pared 6 bases from V and 2 bases from J, leaving 16 bases between. The CDR3 has 16 residues. Germline V gene sequence: CDR1 SNHLY, CDR2 FYNNEI. Full variable domain (missing parts from reference TRBV2 and TRBJ1-4): EPEVTQTPSHQVTQMGQEVILRCVPISNHLYFYWYRQILGQKVEFLVSFYNNEISEKSEIFDDQFSVERPDGSNFTLKIRSTKLEDSAMYFCASSIRGRLTNEKLFFGSGTQLSVL.

The chain links TRBV7-3 to TRBJ2-1; 14 bases are a match to TRBD2. Germline V gene lookup returns CDR1 SGHTA and CDR2 FQGTGA. V was clipped by 4 bases and J by 3 bases; unmatched bases: 2. This CDR3 contains 16 residues. This chain's CDR3 is CASSWGLAGVYNEQFF. CDR3 in DNA: TGTGCCAGCAGCTGGGGACTAGCGGGGGTCTACAATGAGCAGTTCTTC.

In regard to this clone: Distinct nucleotide sequences in the sample also encode this CDR3. CDR3 coding DNA: TGTGCCAGCAGCTTAGCCGGGACAGGACCCTACGAGCAGTACTTC. It specifies CASSLAGTGPYEQYF. This rearrangement joins TRBV7-9 to TRBJ2-7, with 8 bases fitting TRBD1. The CDR3 runs to 15 residues. With V trimmed by 0 bases and J by 2 bases, 3 bases remained unmatched. Germline assignment: CDR1 SEHNR and CDR2 FQNEAQ (reference sequence).

V is TRBV5-1 and J is TRBJ1-2, with D maybe TRBD1 (5 bases). Germline-derived CDR1 and CDR2 are SGHRS and YFSETQ. Trimming took 4 bases from V and 8 from J, leaving 24 bases between them. The CDR3 is made up of 16 amino acids. Here the CDR3 DNA reads TGCGCCAGCAGCCCGGACACCTCCACCAAACCAGGCGGCTACACCTTC. It encodes CASSPDTSTKPGGYTF.

The chain is built from TRBV30 and TRBJ1-2, with D perhaps matching TRBD1 (5 bases). This CDR3 has 13 residues. Trimming took 7 bases from V and 0 from J, leaving 12 bases between them. Germline V CDR1 and CDR2: GTSNPN, SVGIG (reference sequence). CDR3 sequence (DNA): TGTGCCTTTAAGACAGACCCTAACTATGGCTACACCTTC. Residues: CAFKTDPNYGYTF.

The rearrangement joins TRBV18 to TRBJ2-3; 11 bases are shared with TRBD2. Per the germline V gene, CDR1 is KGHSH and CDR2 is LQKENI. The CDR3 consists of 16 residues. V was pared by 3 bases and J by 3 bases, with 5 bases of the junction left unmatched. CDR3 in amino acids: CASSPQGLAETDTQYF. The CDR3 bases are TGTGCCAGCTCACCGCAGGGACTAGCGGAAACAGATACGCAGTATTTT.

The CDR3 nucleotides are TGTGCCAGCAGTCTTGGACAGGGTTCATACGAGCAGTACTTC. It encodes CASSLGQGSYEQYF. This rearrangement joins TRBV2 to TRBJ2-7; 8 bases align to TRBD1. V trimming: 5 bases; J trimming: 4 bases; junction bases outside the gene matches: 7. Germline assignment: CDR1 SNHLY and CDR2 FYNNEI. The CDR3 spans 14 residues.

The chain employs TRBV2 and TRBJ2-7, with 7 bases matching TRBD2. The CDR3 runs to 14 residues. Per germline, CDR1 SNHLY and CDR2 FYNNEI. The ends lost 5 bases at V and 0 bases at J; junction bases unmatched: 4. CDR3 nucleotide sequence: TGTGCCAGCAGTCTAGCGGTTAGCTCCTACGAGCAGTACTTC. This translates into CASSLAVSSYEQYF.

CDR3: CASREPGLAFEKSSYNEQFF. The DNA for the CDR3 is TGTGCCAGCAGGGAACCGGGACTAGCGTTCGAAAAAAGCTCCTACAATGAGCAGTTCTTC. The chain employs TRBV2 and TRBJ2-1, with 10 positions matching TRBD2. Unmatched junction bases numbered 17, after V lost 6 bases and J lost 0 bases. CDR1 is SNHLY and CDR2 is FYNNEI in the germline V gene. CDR3 size: 20 residues.

This clone occurred once. The chain uses TRBV7-3 and TRBJ2-1, with TRBD1 matching over 7 bases. Germline assignment: CDR1 SGHTA and CDR2 FQGTGA. J gave up 2 bases and V 3 bases, and 7 bases lay outside the gene matches. This CDR3 has 16 residues. CDR3: CASSLDDRAAYNEQFF. The CDR3 region has the DNA TGTGCCAGCAGCTTGGACGACAGGGCGGCCTACAATGAGCAGTTCTTC.

The chain joins TRBV27 to TRBJ1-5, with unresolved D. There are 13 residues in the CDR3. Trimming shortened V by 3 bases and J by 4 bases, and 7 bases separated the two germline ends. Germline-derived CDR1 and CDR2 are MNHEY and SMNVEV (reference sequence). CDR3 in DNA: TGTGCCAGCAGTTTTGTAGTTAATCAGCCCCAGCATTTT. It yields the protein CASSFVVNQPQHF.

The genes are TRBV5-4 and TRBJ1-2; D is possibly TRBD1 (6 bases). V was trimmed by 5 bases and J by 4 bases, leaving 21 bases between them. CDR3 length: 16 residues. Germline V gene sequence: CDR1 SGHNT, CDR2 YYREEE (reference sequence). The CDR3 reads CASSDRPSQGSYGYTF. The CDR3 DNA follows: TGTGCCAGCAGTGATCGCCCATCACAGGGCTCCTATGGCTACACCTTC.

The chain joins TRBV5-4 to TRBJ2-1, with 8 nucleotides matching TRBD2. The CDR3 extends over 15 amino acids. Germline CDR1 and CDR2: SGHNT and YYREEE (reference sequence). V shed 6 bases and J 9 bases; nucleotides not matched to a gene: 14. Here the CDR3 reads CASNPNNQRETEQFF. For the CDR3, the DNA is TGTGCCAGCAACCCCAATAACCAGCGGGAGACTGAGCAGTTCTTC.

This chain links TRBV2 with TRBJ2-5; D ambiguous. There are 14 residues in the CDR3. V dropped 4 bases and J dropped 5 bases, with 14 bases sitting between them. Germline V CDR1 and CDR2: SNHLY, FYNNEI. The CDR3 nucleotides read TGTGCCAGCAGTGTCGACCAGATCCAGGAGACCCAGTACTTC. Its protein product is CASSVDQIQETQYF. The entire variable domain, with the rest obtained from reference TRBV2 and TRBJ2-5, is as follows: EPEVTQTPSHQVTQMGQEVILRCVPISNHLYFYWYRQILGQKVEFLVSFYNNEISEKSEIFDDQFSVERPDGSNFTLKIRSTKLEDSAMYFCASSVDQIQETQYFGPGTRLLVL.

V usage is TRBV7-9 and J usage is TRBJ2-7, with 10 bases aligning to TRBD2. J was trimmed by 5 bases and V by 5 bases; bases with no gene match: 9. In germline, CDR1 is SEHNR, CDR2 FQNEAQ (reference sequence). The CDR3 contains 15 residues. The CDR3 coding sequence is TGTGCCAGCAGCCCCAACCCACTAGCGGGGAACGAGCAGTACTTC. Protein sequence: CASSPNPLAGNEQYF.

In this sample, this clone turned up once. The rearrangement uses TRBV28 and TRBJ2-3; TRBD1 might be the D (6 bases). The CDR3 has 17 amino acids. V lost 2 bases to trimming and J lost 0 bases, with 15 bases between them. The germline CDR1 and CDR2 sequences are MDHEN and SYDVKM. The CDR3 protein is CASSLGVIQGSTDTQYF. The CDR3 coding sequence is TGTGCCAGCAGTTTAGGGGTTATACAGGGCAGCACAGATACGCAGTATTTT. The full variable domain, rest sourced from reference TRBV28 and TRBJ2-3, is DVKVTQSSRYLVKRTGEKVFLECVQDMDHENMFWYRQDPGLGLRLIYFSYDVKMKEKGDIPEGYSVSREKKERFSLILESASTNQTSMYLCASSLGVIQGSTDTQYFGPGTRLTVL.

This CDR3 is CASSPGMGEGRTEAFF. The CDR3 DNA reads TGCGCCAGCAGCCCAGGAATGGGTGAGGGGCGAACTGAAGCTTTCTTT. The chain joins TRBV5-1 to TRBJ1-1, with D possibly matching TRBD1 (5 bases). The ends were cut back, 4 bases at V and 5 bases at J, with 21 bases in the middle. In germline, CDR1 is SGHRS, CDR2 YFSETQ. The CDR3 sequence is 16 residues long.

This clone was found once. The rearrangement joins TRBV10-1 to TRBJ2-2; 9 bases agree with TRBD1. Germline V lookup: CDR1 WNHNN, CDR2 SYGVQD (reference sequence). This CDR3 is 17 amino acids long. V was pared by 3 bases and J by 4 bases, with 9 bases of the junction left unmatched. In DNA form, the CDR3 reads TGCGCCAGCAGTGAAGTTTTGGGACAGGGCTTCACCGGGGAGCTGTTTTTT. This translates into CASSEVLGQGFTGELFF.